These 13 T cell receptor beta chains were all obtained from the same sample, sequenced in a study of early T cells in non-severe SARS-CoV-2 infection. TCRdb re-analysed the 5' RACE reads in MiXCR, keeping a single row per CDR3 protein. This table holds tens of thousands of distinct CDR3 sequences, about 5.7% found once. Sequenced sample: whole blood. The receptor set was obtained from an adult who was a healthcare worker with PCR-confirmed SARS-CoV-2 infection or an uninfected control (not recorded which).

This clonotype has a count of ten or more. The CDR3 sequence is CASSLGEVFYGYTF. The CDR3, as DNA: TGTGCCAGCAGCCTGGGGGAGGTCTTCTATGGCTACACCTTC. V gene TRBV7-2 combines with J gene TRBJ1-2, with TRBD1 as a possible D gene (5 bases). The CDR3 spans 14 residues. The germline gives CDR1 SGHTA, CDR2 FQGNSA. The germline V and J ends were trimmed by 5 bases and 4 bases, with 14 bases remaining between them.

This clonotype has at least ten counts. The CDR3 DNA sequence: TGTGCCAGCAGTCCTTCGGCCCAAGAGACCCAGTACTTC. It translates to CASSPSAQETQYF. The chain uses TRBV28 and TRBJ2-5; D ambiguous. The CDR3 extends over 13 amino acids. V lost 5 bases and J 1 base, leaving 8 bases between the germline ends. Germline lookup yields CDR1 MDHEN and CDR2 SYDVKM.

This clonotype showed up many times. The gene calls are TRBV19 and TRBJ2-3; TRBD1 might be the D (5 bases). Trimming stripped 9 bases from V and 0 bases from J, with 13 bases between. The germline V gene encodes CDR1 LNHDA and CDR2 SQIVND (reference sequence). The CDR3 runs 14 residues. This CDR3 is CASTRGSSTDTQYF. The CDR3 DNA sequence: TGTGCCAGCACAAGGGGCTCTAGCACAGATACGCAGTATTTT.

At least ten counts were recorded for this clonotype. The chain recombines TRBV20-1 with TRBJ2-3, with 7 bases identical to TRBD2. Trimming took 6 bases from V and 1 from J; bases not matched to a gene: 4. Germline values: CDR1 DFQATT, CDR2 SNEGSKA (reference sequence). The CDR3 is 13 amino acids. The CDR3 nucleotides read TGCAGTGCGGAGGCGGGGGGCACAGATACGCAGTATTTT. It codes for CSAEAGGTDTQYF.

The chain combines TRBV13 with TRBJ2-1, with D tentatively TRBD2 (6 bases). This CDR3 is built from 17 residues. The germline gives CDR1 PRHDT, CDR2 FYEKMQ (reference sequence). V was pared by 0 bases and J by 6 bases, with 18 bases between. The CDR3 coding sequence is TGTGCCAGCAGCTTAGGTCAGTGGCGGGGAAACCCCAATGAGCAGTTCTTC. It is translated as CASSLGQWRGNPNEQFF.

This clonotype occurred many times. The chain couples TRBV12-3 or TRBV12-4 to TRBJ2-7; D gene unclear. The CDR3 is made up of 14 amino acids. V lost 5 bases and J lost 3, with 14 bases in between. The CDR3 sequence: CASSHSSVFYEQYF. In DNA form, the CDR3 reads TGTGCCAGCAGTCATTCCTCTGTGTTCTACGAGCAGTACTTC.

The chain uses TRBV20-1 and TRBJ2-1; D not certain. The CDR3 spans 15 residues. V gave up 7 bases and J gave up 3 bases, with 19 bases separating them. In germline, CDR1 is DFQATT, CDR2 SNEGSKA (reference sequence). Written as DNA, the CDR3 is TGCAGTGTTACAGATAGGGCGGCCTACTACAATGAGCAGTTCTTC. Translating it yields CSVTDRAAYYNEQFF.

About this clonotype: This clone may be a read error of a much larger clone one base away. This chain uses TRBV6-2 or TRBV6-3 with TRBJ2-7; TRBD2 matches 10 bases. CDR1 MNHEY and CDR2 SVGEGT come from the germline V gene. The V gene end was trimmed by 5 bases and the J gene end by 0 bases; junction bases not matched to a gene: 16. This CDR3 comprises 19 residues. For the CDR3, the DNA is TGTGCCAGCAGTCCCTTACACGGGACTAGCGTAGACCTCTCCTACGAGCAGTACTTC. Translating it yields CASSPLHGTSVDLSYEQYF.

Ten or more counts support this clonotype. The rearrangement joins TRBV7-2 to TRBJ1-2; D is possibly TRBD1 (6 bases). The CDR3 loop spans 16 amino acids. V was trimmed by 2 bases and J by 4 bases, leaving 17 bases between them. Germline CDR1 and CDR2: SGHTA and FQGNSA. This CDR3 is CASSLWEAGVGYGYTF. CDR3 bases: TGTGCCAGCAGCTTATGGGAAGCAGGGGTGGGCTATGGCTACACCTTC.

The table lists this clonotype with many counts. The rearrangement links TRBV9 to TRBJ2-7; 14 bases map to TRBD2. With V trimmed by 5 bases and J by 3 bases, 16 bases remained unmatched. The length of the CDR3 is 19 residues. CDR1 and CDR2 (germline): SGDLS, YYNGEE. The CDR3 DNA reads TGTGCCAGCAGAGAGCCGGGACTAGCGGGGGACCGAAGGGTCTACGAGCAGTACTTC. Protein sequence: CASREPGLAGDRRVYEQYF.

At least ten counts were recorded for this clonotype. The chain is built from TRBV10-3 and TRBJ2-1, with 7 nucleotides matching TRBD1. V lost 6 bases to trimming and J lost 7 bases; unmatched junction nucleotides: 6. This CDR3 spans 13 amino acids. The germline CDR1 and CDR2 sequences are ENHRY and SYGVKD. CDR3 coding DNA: TGTGCCATCAGAGAGACAGGGTCAAATGAGCAGTTCTTC. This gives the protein CAIRETGSNEQFF.

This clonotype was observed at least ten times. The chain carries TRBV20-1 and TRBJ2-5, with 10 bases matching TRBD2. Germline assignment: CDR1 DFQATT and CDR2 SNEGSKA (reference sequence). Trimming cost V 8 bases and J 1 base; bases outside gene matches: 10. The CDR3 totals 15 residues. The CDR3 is CSSSTSGLTQETQYF. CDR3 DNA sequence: TGCAGTTCATCGACTAGCGGGCTAACCCAAGAGACCCAGTACTTC.

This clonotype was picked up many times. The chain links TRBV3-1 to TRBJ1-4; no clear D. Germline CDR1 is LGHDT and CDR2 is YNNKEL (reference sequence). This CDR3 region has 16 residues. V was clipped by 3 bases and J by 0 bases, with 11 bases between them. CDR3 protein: CASSQFRAATNEKLFF. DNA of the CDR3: TGTGCCAGCAGCCAGTTTAGGGCTGCAACTAATGAAAAACTGTTTTTT.